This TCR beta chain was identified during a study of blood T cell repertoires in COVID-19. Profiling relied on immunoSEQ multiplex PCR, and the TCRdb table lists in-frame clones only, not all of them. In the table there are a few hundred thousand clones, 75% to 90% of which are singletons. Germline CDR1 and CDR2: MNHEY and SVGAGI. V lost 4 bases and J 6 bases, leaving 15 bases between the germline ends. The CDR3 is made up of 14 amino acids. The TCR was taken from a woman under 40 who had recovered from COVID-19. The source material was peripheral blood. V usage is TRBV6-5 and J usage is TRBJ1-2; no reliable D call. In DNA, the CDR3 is TGTGCCAGCAGTTTTGCCCGGGGAGGCGATGGCTACACCTTC. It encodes CASSFARGGDGYTF.